The next 4 T cell receptor beta chains were all read from a single sample in a study of identifying expanded T cells in peripheral blood. Some clones are missing from TCRdb's copy, which holds only in-frame ones; the method was immunoSEQ multiplex PCR. The table shows 90,000 to 120,000 clones, with 75% to 90% occurring only once. Sequencing used blood. Receptors were obtained from a person aged 18-70 years in good health.

As concerns this clone: Other DNA sequences in this sample translate to the same CDR3. CDR3 amino acids: CASSLGGSGNTIYF. Written as DNA, the CDR3 is TGTGCCAGCAGCTTAGGGGGGAGTGGAAACACCATATATTTT. The rearrangement links TRBV7-2 to TRBJ1-3, with D perhaps matching TRBD1 (5 bases). There are 14 residues in the CDR3. Germline assignment: CDR1 SGHTA and CDR2 FQGNSA. V was shortened by 1 base and J by 3 bases, with 7 bases between the two germline ends.

The chain is built from TRBV7-9 and TRBJ2-6; TRBD1 aligns across 8 bases. The CDR3 is 17 amino acids. With 3 bases clipped from V and 1 base from J, the junction kept 5 bases outside the gene matches. The germline gives CDR1 SEHNR, CDR2 FQNEAQ (reference sequence). The CDR3 sequence is CASSFGQGESGANVLTF. In DNA, the CDR3 is TGTGCCAGCAGCTTCGGACAGGGCGAGTCTGGGGCCAACGTCCTGACTTTC.

The chain employs TRBV23-1 and TRBJ2-1, with a weak D call TRBD1 (6 bases). TRBV23-1 is designated an ORF whose function remains uncertain. There are 13 residues in the CDR3. V lost 11 bases to trimming and J lost 7 bases, with 18 bases between them. The CDR3 loop is CAPRQQGLNEQFF. CDR3 DNA: TGCGCCCCCAGGCAACAGGGCCTGAATGAGCAGTTCTTC.

The rearrangement links TRBV13 to TRBJ2-7; 11 positions agree with TRBD1. The V gene's germline CDR1 is PRHDT and CDR2 FYEKMQ (reference sequence). CDR3 length equals 13 residues. Trimming removed 6 bases from V and 2 bases from J; junction bases left unmatched: 0. In DNA, the CDR3 is TGTGCCAGCAGGGGACAGGGGGCCTACGAGCAGTACTTC. Translation gives CASRGQGAYEQYF.